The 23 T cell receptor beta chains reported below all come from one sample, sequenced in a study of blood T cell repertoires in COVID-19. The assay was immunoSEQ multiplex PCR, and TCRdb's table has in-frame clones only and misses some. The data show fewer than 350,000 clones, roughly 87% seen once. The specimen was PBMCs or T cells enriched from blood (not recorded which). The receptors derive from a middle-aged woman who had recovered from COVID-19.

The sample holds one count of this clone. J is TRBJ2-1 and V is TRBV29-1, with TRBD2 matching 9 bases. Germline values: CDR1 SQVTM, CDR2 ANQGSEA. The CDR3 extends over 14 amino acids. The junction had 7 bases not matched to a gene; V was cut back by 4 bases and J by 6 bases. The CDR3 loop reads CSVGASGALNEQFF. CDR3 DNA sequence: TGCAGCGTTGGCGCTAGCGGGGCCCTCAATGAGCAGTTCTTC.

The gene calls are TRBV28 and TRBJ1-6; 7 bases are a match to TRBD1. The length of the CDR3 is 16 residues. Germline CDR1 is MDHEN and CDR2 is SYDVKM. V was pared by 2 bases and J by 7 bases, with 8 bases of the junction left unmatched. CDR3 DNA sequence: TGTGCCAGCAGTTTAGAAAGGGACAGCTCCAATTCACCCCTCCACTTT. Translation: CASSLERDSSNSPLHF. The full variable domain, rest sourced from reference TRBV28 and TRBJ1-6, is DVKVTQSSRYLVKRTGEKVFLECVQDMDHENMFWYRQDPGLGLRLIYFSYDVKMKEKGDIPEGYSVSREKKERFSLILESASTNQTSMYLCASSLERDSSNSPLHFGNGTRLTVT.

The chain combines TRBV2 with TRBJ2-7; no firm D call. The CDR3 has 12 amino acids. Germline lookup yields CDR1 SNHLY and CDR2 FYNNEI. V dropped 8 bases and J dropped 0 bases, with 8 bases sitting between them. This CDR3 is CASRYSSYEQYF. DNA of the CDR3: TGTGCCAGCCGCTACAGCTCCTACGAGCAGTACTTC. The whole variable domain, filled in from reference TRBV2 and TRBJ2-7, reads EPEVTQTPSHQVTQMGQEVILRCVPISNHLYFYWYRQILGQKVEFLVSFYNNEISEKSEIFDDQFSVERPDGSNFTLKIRSTKLEDSAMYFCASRYSSYEQYFGPGTRLTVT.

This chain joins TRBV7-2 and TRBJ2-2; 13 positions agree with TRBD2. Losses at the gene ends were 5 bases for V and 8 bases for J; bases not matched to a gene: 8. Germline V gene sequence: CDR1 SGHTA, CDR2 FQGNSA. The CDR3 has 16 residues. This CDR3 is CASSLGLAGPQGELFF. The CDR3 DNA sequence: TGTGCCAGCAGCCTGGGACTAGCGGGACCCCAGGGGGAGCTGTTTTTT.

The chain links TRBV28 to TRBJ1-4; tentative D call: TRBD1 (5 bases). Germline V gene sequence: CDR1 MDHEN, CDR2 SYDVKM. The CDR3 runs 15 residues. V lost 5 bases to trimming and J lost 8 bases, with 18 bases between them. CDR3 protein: CASSPWGGATEKLFF. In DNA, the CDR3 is TGTGCCAGCAGTCCCTGGGGCGGCGCAACAGAAAAACTGTTTTTT.

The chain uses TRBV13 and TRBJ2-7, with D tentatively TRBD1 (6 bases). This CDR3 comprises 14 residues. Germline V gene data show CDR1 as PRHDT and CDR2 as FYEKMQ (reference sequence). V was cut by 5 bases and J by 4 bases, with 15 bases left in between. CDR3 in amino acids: CASSNRDTVYEQYF. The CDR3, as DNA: TGTGCCAGCAGCAACCGGGACACGGTATACGAGCAGTACTTC.

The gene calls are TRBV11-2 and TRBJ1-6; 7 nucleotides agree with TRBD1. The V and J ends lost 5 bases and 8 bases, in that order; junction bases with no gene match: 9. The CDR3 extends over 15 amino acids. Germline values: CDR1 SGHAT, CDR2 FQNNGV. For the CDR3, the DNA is TGTGCCAGCAGCCTCGGGACAGCGAAGTATTCACCCCTCCACTTT. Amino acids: CASSLGTAKYSPLHF.

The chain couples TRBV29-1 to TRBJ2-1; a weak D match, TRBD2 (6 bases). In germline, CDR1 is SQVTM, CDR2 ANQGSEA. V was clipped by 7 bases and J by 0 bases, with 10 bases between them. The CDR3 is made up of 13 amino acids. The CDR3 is CSGAGSSYNEQFF. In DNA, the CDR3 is TGCAGCGGGGCGGGGAGCTCCTACAATGAGCAGTTCTTC.

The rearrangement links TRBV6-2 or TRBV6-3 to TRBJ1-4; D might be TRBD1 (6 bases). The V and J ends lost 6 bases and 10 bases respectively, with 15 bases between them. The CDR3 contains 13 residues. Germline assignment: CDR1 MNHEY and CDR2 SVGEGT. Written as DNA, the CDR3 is TGTGCCAGCAGCCCCGGACAGAGGGTAAAACTGTTTTTT. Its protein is CASSPGQRVKLFF.

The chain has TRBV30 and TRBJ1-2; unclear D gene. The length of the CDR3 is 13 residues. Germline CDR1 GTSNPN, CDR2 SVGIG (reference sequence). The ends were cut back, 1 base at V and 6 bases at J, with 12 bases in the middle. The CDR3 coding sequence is TGTGCCTGGAGTGCCTTTCTCAGTGATGGCTACACCTTC. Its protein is CAWSAFLSDGYTF.

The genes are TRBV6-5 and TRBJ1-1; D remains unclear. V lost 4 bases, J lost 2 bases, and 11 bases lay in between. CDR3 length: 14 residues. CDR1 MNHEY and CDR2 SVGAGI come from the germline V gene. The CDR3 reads CASSFSVANTEAFF. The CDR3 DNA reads TGTGCCAGCAGTTTCTCCGTAGCAAACACTGAAGCTTTCTTT.

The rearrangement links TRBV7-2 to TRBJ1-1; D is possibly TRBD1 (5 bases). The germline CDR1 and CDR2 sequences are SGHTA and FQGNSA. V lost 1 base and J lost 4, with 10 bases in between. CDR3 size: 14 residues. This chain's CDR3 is CASSLVTGGTEAFF. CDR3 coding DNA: TGTGCCAGCAGCTTAGTCACCGGGGGCACTGAAGCTTTCTTT.

The CDR3 spells CASGTWDTPYSGANVLTF. The DNA of the CDR3 is TGTGCCAGCGGAACCTGGGACACCCCGTACTCTGGGGCCAACGTCCTGACTTTC. The chain combines TRBV28 with TRBJ2-6, with TRBD1 as a possible D gene (6 bases). V lost 8 bases to trimming and J lost 0 bases, with 20 bases between them. Germline V gene lookup returns CDR1 MDHEN and CDR2 SYDVKM. The CDR3 has 18 residues.

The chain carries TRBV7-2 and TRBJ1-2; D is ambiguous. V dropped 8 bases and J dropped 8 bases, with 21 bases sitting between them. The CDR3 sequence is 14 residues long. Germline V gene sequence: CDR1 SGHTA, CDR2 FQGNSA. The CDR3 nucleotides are TGTGCCAGCCAAGATAAAGGAGGAGGGAGCGGCTACACCTTC. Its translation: CASQDKGGGSGYTF.

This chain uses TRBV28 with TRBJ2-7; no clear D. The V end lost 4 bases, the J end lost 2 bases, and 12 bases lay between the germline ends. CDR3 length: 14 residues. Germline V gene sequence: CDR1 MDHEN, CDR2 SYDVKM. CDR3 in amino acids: CASSSVSPTYEQYF. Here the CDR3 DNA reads TGTGCCAGCAGTTCGGTGTCACCTACCTACGAGCAGTACTTC.

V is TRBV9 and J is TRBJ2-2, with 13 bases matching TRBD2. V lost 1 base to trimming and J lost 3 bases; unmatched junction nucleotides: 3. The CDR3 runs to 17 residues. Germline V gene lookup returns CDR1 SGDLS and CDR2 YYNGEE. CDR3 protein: CASSVTSGRGDTGELFF. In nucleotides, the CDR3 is TGTGCCAGCAGCGTAACTAGCGGGAGGGGGGACACCGGGGAGCTGTTTTTT.

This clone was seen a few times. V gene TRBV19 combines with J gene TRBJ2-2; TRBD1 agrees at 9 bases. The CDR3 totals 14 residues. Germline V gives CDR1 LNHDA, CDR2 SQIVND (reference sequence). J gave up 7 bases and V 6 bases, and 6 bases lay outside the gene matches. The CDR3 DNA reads TGTGCCAGTAGCTGGGACAGGGAGATCGGGGAGCTGTTTTTT. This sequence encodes CASSWDREIGELFF. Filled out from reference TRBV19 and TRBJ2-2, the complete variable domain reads DGGITQSPKYLFRKEGQNVTLSCEQNLNHDAMYWYRQDPGQGLRLIYYSQIVNDFQKGDIAEGYSVSREKKESFPLTVTSAQKNPTAFYLCASSWDREIGELFFGEGSRLTVL.

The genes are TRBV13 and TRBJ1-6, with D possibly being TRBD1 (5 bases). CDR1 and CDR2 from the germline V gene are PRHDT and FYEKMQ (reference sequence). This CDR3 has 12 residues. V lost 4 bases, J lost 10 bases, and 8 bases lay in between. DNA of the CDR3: TGTGCCAGCAGCTCCCGACAGTCACCCCTCCACTTT. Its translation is CASSSRQSPLHF.

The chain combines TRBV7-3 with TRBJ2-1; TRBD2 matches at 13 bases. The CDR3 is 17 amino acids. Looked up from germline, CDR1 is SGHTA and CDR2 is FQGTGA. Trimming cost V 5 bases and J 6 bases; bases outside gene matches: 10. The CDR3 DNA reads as TGTGCCAGCAGCCAAGGACTAGCGGGAGTTCGAGGCAATGAGCAGTTCTTC. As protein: CASSQGLAGVRGNEQFF.

CDR3 region: CASSQEVANEKLFF. DNA of the CDR3: TGTGCCAGCAGCCAAGAGGTAGCTAATGAAAAACTGTTTTTT. This chain links TRBV3-1 (or the pseudogene TRBV3-2) with TRBJ1-4; D is ambiguous. Trimming removed 0 bases from V and 3 bases from J, with 5 bases in between. Germline V gives CDR1 LGHDT, CDR2 YNNKEL (reference sequence). The CDR3 totals 14 residues.

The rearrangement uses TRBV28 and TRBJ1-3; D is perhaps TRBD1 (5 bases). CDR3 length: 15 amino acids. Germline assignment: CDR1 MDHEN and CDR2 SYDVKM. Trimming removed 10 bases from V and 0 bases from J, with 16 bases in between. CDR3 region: CATTIQGLSGNTIYF. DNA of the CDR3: TGTGCCACCACAATTCAGGGCCTCTCTGGAAACACCATATATTTT. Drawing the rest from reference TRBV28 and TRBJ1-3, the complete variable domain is DVKVTQSSRYLVKRTGEKVFLECVQDMDHENMFWYRQDPGLGLRLIYFSYDVKMKEKGDIPEGYSVSREKKERFSLILESASTNQTSMYLCATTIQGLSGNTIYFGEGSWLTVV.

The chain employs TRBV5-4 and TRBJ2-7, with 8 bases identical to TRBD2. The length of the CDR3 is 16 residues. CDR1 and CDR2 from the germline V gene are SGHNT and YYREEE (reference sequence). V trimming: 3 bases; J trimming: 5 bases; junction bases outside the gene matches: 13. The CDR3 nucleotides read TGTGCCAGCAGCTCGGAGGGGGGACTAGGGGTAGACGAGCAGTACTTC. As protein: CASSSEGGLGVDEQYF.

CDR3 nucleotides: TGTGCCAGCAGTTCGGTTGCAGGGAACACTGAAGCTTTCTTT. It is translated as CASSSVAGNTEAFF. The genes are TRBV6-5 and TRBJ1-1; D unclear. CDR1 and CDR2 (germline): MNHEY, SVGAGI. The CDR3 extends over 14 amino acids. Trimming cost V 4 bases and J 1 base, with 10 bases left between them.